The clone carrying this T cell receptor beta chain was picked up many times. This entry belongs to a study of Graves' ophthalmopathy and Graves' hyperthyroidism. Germline assignment: CDR1 MNHEY and CDR2 SVGAGI. V shed 11 bases and J shed 5 bases, with 21 bases lying between them. CDR3 length: 14 amino acids. RNA transcripts were the template, and TCR beta CDR3 regions were amplified from them. An opening RT-PCR round employed HTBI primers and preceded a second-round multiplex PCR. MiXCR, run by TCRdb on the multiplex PCR reads, gives a single entry per CDR3 protein. Counted here are roughly 500,000 distinct CDR3 sequences, around 14% occurring once; the ten biggest clones make up around 9.8%.

The origin of this receptor is a woman in her twenties or thirties with Graves' ophthalmopathy. The chain combines TRBV6-5 with TRBJ1-1; TRBD1 is a possible D gene (5 bases). The specimen sequenced was blood. The CDR3 sequence: CASPGGGWETEAFF. CDR3 sequence (DNA): TGTGCCTCCCCCGGGGGGGGATGGGAGACTGAAGCTTTCTTT.